This T cell receptor (beta chain) was sequenced in a study of T cells in Graves' hyperthyroidism and ophthalmopathy. Study-wide background: Specimen type is peripheral blood, collected at initial diagnosis prior to any treatment. General observations from the study: Most thyroid clonotypes with frequency above 0.001 were detected in blood.

The germline gives CDR1 MNHEY, CDR2 SVGEGT. Deletions cut 6 bases from V and 5 bases from J, with 17 bases between. The CDR3 has 14 residues. The blood was taken when hyperthyroidism was first diagnosed, before any ophthalmopathy symptoms showed up. TCR beta CDR3 regions were amplified from RNA. TCR CDR3 underwent first-round RT-PCR with the HTBI primer set. TCRdb itself ran the multiplex PCR reads through MiXCR, one entry per CDR3 protein. The sample consists of about 270,000 distinct CDR3 sequences, 25% to 30% of them appearing once. This clonotype was recorded many times. What it binds is unknown. The rearrangement uses TRBV6-2 or TRBV6-3 and TRBJ2-7; no firm D call. This TCR came from a man in his forties with Graves' hyperthyroidism that later progressed to Graves' ophthalmopathy. Sequences were obtained from blood. The DNA for the CDR3 is TGTGCCAGCAGCCCCGCATCGACGTCTAACGAGCAGTACTTC. Residues: CASSPASTSNEQYF.